One sample yielded the 23 T cell receptor beta chains listed below, sequenced in a study of vaccination and CD4 T cells after COVID-19. With the Oncomine TCR Beta short-read assay, DNA from cultured CD4+ T cells was sequenced. A single record per CDR3 protein comes from TCRdb applying MiXCR to the PCR reads. This sample yields some 20,000 distinct CDR3 sequences, of which under 70% are seen a single time; over 9% belongs to the top ten. These receptors lack a known antigen. The treatment: approximately nine-day PBMC culture with coronavirus spike peptide pools or control peptides (ViraFEST assay). Sequencing was carried out using CD4+ T cells from blood, cultured in vitro. All receptors derive from a human donor who had recovered from COVID-19.

This clonotype has just a few counts. The chain couples TRBV15 to TRBJ1-6; 8 nucleotides align to TRBD1. This CDR3 spans 17 amino acids. The V gene end was trimmed by 0 bases and the J gene end by 10 bases; junction bases not matched to a gene: 11. Germline CDR1 LNHNV, CDR2 YYDKDF (reference sequence). CDR3 region: CATSREGTGGKRSPLHF. CDR3 in DNA: TGTGCCACCAGCAGAGAGGGGACAGGTGGTAAAAGATCACCCCTCCACTTT.

This clonotype was seen a few times. V and J are TRBV29-1 and TRBJ2-3; TRBD2 matches 8 bases. With 5 bases clipped from V and 0 bases from J, the junction kept 16 bases outside the gene matches. From germline, CDR1 is SQVTM and CDR2 ANQGSEA. This CDR3 is built from 18 residues. CDR3 protein: CSVLNPTSGQISTDTQYF. The DNA of the CDR3 is TGCAGCGTTCTCAATCCCACTAGCGGACAAATTAGCACAGATACGCAGTATTTT.

This chain joins TRBV5-1 and TRBJ1-6; D ambiguous. The CDR3 spans 13 residues. Germline lookup yields CDR1 SGHRS and CDR2 YFSETQ. V was clipped by 2 bases and J by 7 bases, with 7 bases between them. CDR3 residues: CASSFLMNSPLHF. The CDR3 DNA follows: TGCGCCAGCAGCTTCTTAATGAATTCACCCCTCCACTTT.

This chain links TRBV2 with TRBJ2-7, with TRBD2 matching 12 bases. The germline V gene has CDR1 SNHLY and CDR2 FYNNEI. With 6 bases clipped from V and 4 bases from J, the junction kept 4 bases outside the gene matches. The CDR3 is made up of 14 amino acids. The CDR3 nucleotides are TGTGCCAGCAGGAGACTAGCGGGAGTTTACGAGCAGTACTTC. Its translation: CASRRLAGVYEQYF.

The table lists this clonotype with a few counts. This chain uses TRBV15 with TRBJ1-5; 10 bases fit TRBD1. CDR1 and CDR2 from the germline V gene are LNHNV and YYDKDF (reference sequence). The CDR3 loop spans 18 amino acids. J lost 3 bases, V lost 0 bases, and 8 bases had no gene match. DNA of the CDR3: TGTGCCACCAGCAGAGATCTTGGGACAGGGGCTTCCAATCAGCCCCAGCATTTT. Residues: CATSRDLGTGASNQPQHF.

The V and J genes are TRBV10-3 and TRBJ2-5; 13 bases are shared with TRBD2. CDR3 length equals 16 residues. Germline V CDR1 and CDR2: ENHRY, SYGVKD. V gave up 8 bases and J gave up 3 bases; unmatched junction bases: 9. The CDR3 loop reads CAIGPGTSGIEETQYF. CDR3 bases: TGTGCCATCGGGCCCGGGACTAGCGGGATTGAAGAGACCCAGTACTTC.

This clonotype was detected only a few times. The chain carries TRBV6-1 and TRBJ2-5; D not resolved. The CDR3 contains 13 residues. Trimming shortened V by 4 bases and J by 1 base, and 7 bases separated the two germline ends. Germline assignment: CDR1 MNHNS and CDR2 SASEGT. The CDR3: CASSGLSQETQYF. The DNA for the CDR3 is TGTGCCAGCAGTGGACTGTCCCAAGAGACCCAGTACTTC.

This rearrangement joins TRBV19 to TRBJ2-5; D possibly corresponds to TRBD2 (7 bases). V was pared by 3 bases and J by 4 bases, with 18 bases between. This CDR3 comprises 16 residues. Germline-derived CDR1 and CDR2 are LNHDA and SQIVND (reference sequence). The DNA for the CDR3 is TGTGCCAGTAGTATGGGGGGGCGAACGGGAGGAGAGACCCAGTACTTC. Translated: CASSMGGRTGGETQYF.

A few counts support this clonotype. The CDR3 reads CASSLAGVHKTF. Written as DNA, the CDR3 is TGTGCCAGCAGCTTAGCCGGGGTTCATAAGACCTTC. The chain couples TRBV7-8 to TRBJ1-2, with no clear D. The CDR3 consists of 12 residues. Looked up from germline, CDR1 is SGHVS and CDR2 is FQNEAQ. Trimming pared 0 bases from V and 14 bases from J, leaving 13 bases between. Full variable domain (rest looked up from reference TRBV7-8 and TRBJ1-2): GAGVSQSPRYKVAKRGQDVALRCDPISGHVSLFWYQQALGQGPEFLTYFQNEAQLDKSGLPSDRFFAERPEGSVSTLKIQRTQQEDSAVYLCASSLAGVHKTFGSGTRLTVV.

This chain uses TRBV6-1 with TRBJ2-3; 10 bases agree with TRBD2. The CDR3 loop spans 15 amino acids. Looked up from germline, CDR1 is MNHNS and CDR2 is SASEGT. J was trimmed by 1 base and V by 9 bases; bases with no gene match: 7. This chain's CDR3 is CASWLAGGRTDTQYF. The CDR3 DNA is TGTGCCAGTTGGTTAGCGGGAGGTCGCACAGATACGCAGTATTTT.

This chain joins TRBV10-3 and TRBJ2-1; the match to TRBD2 covers 8 bases. From germline, CDR1 is ENHRY and CDR2 SYGVKD. Trimming removed 3 bases from V and 5 bases from J; junction bases left unmatched: 3. This CDR3 comprises 14 residues. CDR3 in DNA: TGTGCCATCAGTGAAACTAGCGGCAACAATGAGCAGTTCTTC. Its protein is CAISETSGNNEQFF.

The V and J genes are TRBV11-3 and TRBJ1-2; 8 nucleotides align to TRBD1. This CDR3 is built from 17 residues. The junction had 14 bases not matched to a gene; V was cut back by 5 bases and J by 3 bases. Germline V gene data show CDR1 as SGHNT and CDR2 as YENEEA. The chain's CDR3 is CASSPGTGEGEYYGYTF. CDR3 DNA: TGTGCCAGCAGCCCTGGGACAGGAGAGGGGGAATACTATGGCTACACCTTC.

This clonotype has more than one count but fewer than ten. This chain connects TRBV5-4 to TRBJ2-7; D perhaps matches TRBD2 (5 bases). The CDR3 length is 16 residues. Germline V gives CDR1 SGHNT, CDR2 YYREEE (reference sequence). V was shortened by 4 bases and J by 2 bases, with 19 bases between the two germline ends. The CDR3 sequence is CASSVDMEVETYEQYF. The CDR3, as DNA: TGTGCCAGCAGCGTAGACATGGAGGTAGAGACCTACGAGCAGTACTTC.

This rearrangement joins TRBV14 to TRBJ1-1; D is undetermined. V lost 7 bases and J 0 bases, leaving 39 bases between the germline ends. The CDR3 covers 23 residues. Germline assignment: CDR1 SGHDN and CDR2 FVKESK. Written as DNA, the CDR3 is TGTGCCAGCACCAACCAGACATCTATGTACTTCACCCTGTTTACCTTTATGAACACTGAAGCTTTCTTT. Its translation is CASTNQTSMYFTLFTFMNTEAFF.

V usage is TRBV27 and J usage is TRBJ1-6; D is uncertain. From germline, CDR1 is MNHEY and CDR2 SMNVEV (reference sequence). The V gene lost 5 bases and the J gene lost 0 bases, with 20 bases spanning the gap. The CDR3 has 19 residues. The CDR3 coding sequence is TGTGCCAGCAGTGCTAGCGCCTTGGCAGGCTACTCCTATAATTCACCCCTCCACTTT. Translated: CASSASALAGYSYNSPLHF.

V usage is TRBV7-7 and J usage is TRBJ2-2, with 10 bases matching TRBD2. V dropped 5 bases and J dropped 5; count of bases not matched to a gene: 5. CDR3 length: 15 amino acids. Germline lookup yields CDR1 SSHAT and CDR2 FNYEAQ (reference sequence). The DNA for the CDR3 is TGTGCCAGCAGCATCTCTAGCGGGAGAACCGGGGAGCTGTTTTTT. Protein sequence: CASSISSGRTGELFF.

This chain links TRBV6-2 or TRBV6-3 with TRBJ2-7; 13 nucleotides agree with TRBD2. In germline, CDR1 is MNHEY, CDR2 SVGEGT. V lost 2 bases to trimming and J lost 5 bases; unmatched junction nucleotides: 12. CDR3 length: 18 amino acids. CDR3 in amino acids: CASSYLGTSGVGRDEQYF. The CDR3 nucleotides read TGTGCCAGCAGTTACCTCGGGACTAGCGGGGTAGGCCGGGACGAGCAGTACTTC.

CDR3 residues: CASSLETGIYGYTF. The CDR3 coding sequence is TGTGCCAGCAGCTTAGAAACAGGGATTTATGGCTACACCTTC. The V and J genes are TRBV7-8 and TRBJ1-2; tentative D call: TRBD1 (6 bases). Between the trimmed V and J ends, which lost 1 base and 5 bases, there was a span of 11 bases. CDR1 and CDR2 from the germline V gene are SGHVS and FQNEAQ. The length of the CDR3 is 14 residues.

The sample holds a few counts of this clonotype. J is TRBJ2-5 and V is TRBV5-1; possibly TRBD1 or TRBD2 for D (5 bases each). The CDR3 has 13 residues. Germline V gene data show CDR1 as SGHRS and CDR2 as YFSETQ. Trimming took 4 bases from V and 1 from J, leaving 8 bases between them. The CDR3 bases are TGCGCCAGCAGCCGGGACGGCCAAGAGACCCAGTACTTC. Translating gives CASSRDGQETQYF.

V usage is TRBV20-1 and J usage is TRBJ1-1, with D unclear. The CDR3 totals 14 residues. The germline V gene encodes CDR1 DFQATT and CDR2 SNEGSKA (reference sequence). With 6 bases removed from V and 1 base from J, the gap between germline ends came to 15 bases. The CDR3 DNA reads as TGCAGTGCCCTAATGGGATTGGGGAACACTGAAGCTTTCTTT. Its translation: CSALMGLGNTEAFF.

CDR3 residues: CATGTSETLGEQYF. CDR3 DNA: TGTGCCACCGGGACTAGCGAAACCTTGGGGGAGCAGTACTTC. This chain connects TRBV2 to TRBJ2-7; 10 bases fit TRBD2. The CDR3 length is 14 residues. V lost 10 bases, J lost 7 bases, and 13 bases stayed unmatched. CDR1 and CDR2 from the germline V gene are SNHLY and FYNNEI.

The V and J genes are TRBV19 and TRBJ1-1, with 7 bases lining up with TRBD1. Germline CDR1 LNHDA, CDR2 SQIVND (reference sequence). V was pared by 5 bases and J by 7 bases, with 13 bases of the junction left unmatched. This CDR3 is built from 15 residues. Here the CDR3 reads CASSPPLDRASEAFF. The CDR3 nucleotides read TGTGCCAGTAGTCCCCCCCTTGACAGGGCTAGTGAAGCTTTCTTT.

The CDR3 spells CAWSVVKGGGILGVNTEAFF. In DNA form, the CDR3 reads TGTGCCTGGAGTGTGGTTAAAGGCGGGGGGATCCTGGGGGTTAACACTGAAGCTTTCTTT. This sequence joins TRBV30 and TRBJ1-1; the D gene is possibly TRBD1 (5 bases). Germline V gives CDR1 GTSNPN, CDR2 SVGIG (reference sequence). This CDR3 has 20 residues. Deletions cut 0 bases from V and 2 bases from J, with 28 bases between.